Below, 6 T cell receptor beta chains from the same sample are listed, as sequenced in a study of blood T cells in healthy people across ages. Using a J-beta primer mix together with a sample-barcoded 5' primer, a second PCR was run for about 6 to 12 cycles. MiXCR, run by TCRdb on the 5' RACE reads, gives a single entry per CDR3 protein. This table has about 1,000,000 distinct CDR3 sequences, around 43% appearing once. Material: blood. The receptors derive from a woman between 55 and 75 years old in good health.

The V call is TRBV20-1, the J call TRBJ2-1, with 7 bases fitting TRBD2. Germline values: CDR1 DFQATT, CDR2 SNEGSKA (reference sequence). This CDR3 has 13 amino acids. With 3 bases clipped from V and 5 bases from J, the junction kept 4 bases outside the gene matches. The CDR3 region has the DNA TGCAGTGCTAGGGCTAGCGGCGACAATGAGCAGTTCTTC. Amino acids: CSARASGDNEQFF.

The chain employs TRBV5-1 and TRBJ2-3; 15 nucleotides agree with TRBD2. This CDR3 comprises 17 residues. Germline V gene sequence: CDR1 SGHRS, CDR2 YFSETQ. Trimming at V came to 4 bases and at J to 1 base, leaving 4 bases not matched to a gene. The CDR3 spells CASSTGLAGGRTDTQYF. CDR3 nucleotides: TGCGCCAGCAGCACCGGACTAGCGGGAGGGCGCACAGATACGCAGTATTTT.

This chain uses TRBV9 with TRBJ2-3; perhaps TRBD2 as D (5 bases). Trimming removed 4 bases from V and 4 bases from J, with 13 bases in between. Germline CDR1 and CDR2: SGDLS and YYNGEE. CDR3 length: 14 amino acids. CDR3 protein: CASSPSDWADTQYF. CDR3 in DNA: TGTGCCAGCAGCCCCTCGGACTGGGCAGATACGCAGTATTTT. Variable domain in full (rest from reference TRBV9 and TRBJ2-3): DSGVTQTPKHLITATGQRVTLRCSPRSGDLSVYWYQQSLDQGLQFLIQYYNGEERAKGNILERFSAQQFPDLHSELNLSSLELGDSALYFCASSPSDWADTQYFGPGTRLTVL.

The rearrangement joins TRBV6-5 to TRBJ2-4; TRBD1 is a possible D gene (7 bases). In germline, CDR1 is MNHEY, CDR2 SVGAGI. This CDR3 has 14 amino acids. The ends were cut back, 6 bases at V and 4 bases at J, with 13 bases in the middle. CDR3 sequence (DNA): TGTGCCAGCAGGACCAGGGGGGAAAAAAACATTCAGTACTTC. It specifies CASRTRGEKNIQYF.

This clonotype was recorded a few times. This CDR3 is CASSSSGNNEQYF. In DNA, the CDR3 is TGTGCCAGCAGTTCGAGCGGGAACAACGAGCAGTACTTC. This rearrangement joins TRBV6-2 or TRBV6-3 to TRBJ2-7, with 7 nucleotides matching TRBD2. Germline V gene sequence: CDR1 MNHEY, CDR2 SVGEGT. V lost 4 bases and J lost 5; bases outside the gene matches: 5. CDR3 length equals 13 residues.

This clonotype appeared a single time. The chain uses TRBV6-6 and TRBJ2-7; D is uncertain. The tail of the sequence fits TRBJ2-4 better, so the J call may be wrong. Per the germline V gene, CDR1 is MNHNY and CDR2 is SVGAGI (reference sequence). The CDR3 contains 17 residues. As DNA, the CDR3 is TGTGCCAGCAGTTACCCGGTAGTTGGGGAAAACTTAAACATTCAGTACTTC. Its translation is CASSYPVVGENLNIQYF.